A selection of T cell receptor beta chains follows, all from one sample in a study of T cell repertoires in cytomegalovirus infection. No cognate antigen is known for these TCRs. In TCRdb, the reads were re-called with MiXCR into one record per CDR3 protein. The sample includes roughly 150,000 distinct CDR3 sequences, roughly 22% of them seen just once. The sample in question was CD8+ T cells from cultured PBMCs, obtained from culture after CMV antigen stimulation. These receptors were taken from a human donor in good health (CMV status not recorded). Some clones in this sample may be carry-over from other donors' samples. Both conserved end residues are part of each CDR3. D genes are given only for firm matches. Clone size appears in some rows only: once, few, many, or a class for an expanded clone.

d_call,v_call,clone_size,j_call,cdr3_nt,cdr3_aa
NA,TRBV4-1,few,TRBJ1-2,TGCGCCAGCAGCCAAGATTCGCGGACGGCGGGCTATGGCTACACCTTC,CASSQDSRTAGYGYTF
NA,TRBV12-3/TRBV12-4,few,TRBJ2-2,TGTGCCAGCAGTCCAGCCAGCGTCGGGGAGCTGTTTTTT,CASSPASVGELFF
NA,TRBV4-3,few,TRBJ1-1,TGCGCCAGCAGCAACCGGGACATAATGAACACTGAAGCTTTCTTT,CASSNRDIMNTEAFF
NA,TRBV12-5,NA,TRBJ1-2,TGTGCTAGTGGTTTGGTACTGGAGGGTGGCTACACCTTC,CASGLVLEGGYTF
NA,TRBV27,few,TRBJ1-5,TGTGCCAGCAGAGATGGGGTAGGCAATCAGCCCCAGCATTTT,CASRDGVGNQPQHF
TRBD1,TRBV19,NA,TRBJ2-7,TGTGCCAGTAGTATCGACAGGGGCTACGAGCAGTACTTC,CASSIDRGYEQYF
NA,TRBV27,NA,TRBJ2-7,TGTGCCAGCAGTTTCCCTGGACAGATCCACGAGCAGTACTTC,CASSFPGQIHEQYF
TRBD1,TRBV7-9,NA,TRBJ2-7,TGTGCCAGCAGCACGACAGGACAGGGGAGTTACGAGCAGTACTTC,CASSTTGQGSYEQYF
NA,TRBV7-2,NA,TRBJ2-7,TGTGCCAGCAGCCACCCTGGCTACGAGCAGTACTTC,CASSHPGYEQYF
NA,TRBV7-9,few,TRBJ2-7,TGTGCCAGCAGCTTAGCGCAGGGGGGCTGGAACGAGCAGTACTTC,CASSLAQGGWNEQYF
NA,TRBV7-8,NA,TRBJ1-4,TGTGCCAGCAGCTTAGTACAGTGGAGGGTCCTTGCAACTAATGAAAAACTGTTTTTT,CASSLVQWRVLATNEKLFF
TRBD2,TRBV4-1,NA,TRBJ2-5,TGCGCCAGTGGACTAGCGGGGGGGCCTGGAGAGACCCAGTACTTC,CASGLAGGPGETQYF
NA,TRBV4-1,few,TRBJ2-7,TGCGCCAGCAGCCAAGAATCTGAGAGAGGGCAGTACTTC,CASSQESERGQYF
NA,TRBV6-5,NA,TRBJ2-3,TGTGCCAGCAGTTACGGCCAGGGTGGTGGAGATACGCAGTATTTT,CASSYGQGGGDTQYF
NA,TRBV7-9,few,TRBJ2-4,TGTGCCAGCAGCCCGCGGGGGCTGGACATTCAGTACTTC,CASSPRGLDIQYF
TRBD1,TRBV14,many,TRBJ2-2,TGTGCCAGCAGCCAACTGACAGGGGGCGAGGTCACCGGGGAGCTGTTTTTT,CASSQLTGGEVTGELFF
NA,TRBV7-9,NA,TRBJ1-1,TGTGCCAGCAGCTTAGCGATCGACACTGAAGCTTTCTTT,CASSLAIDTEAFF
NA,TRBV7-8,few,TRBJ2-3,TGTGCCAGCAGCTTAGAGCCCCAGCCGTGGGACACAGATACGCAGTATTTT,CASSLEPQPWDTDTQYF
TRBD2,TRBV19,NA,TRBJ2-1,TGTGCCAGTAGTATAAGGGGACTAGCGGGGTACAGCTCCTACAATGAGCAGTTCTTC,CASSIRGLAGYSSYNEQFF
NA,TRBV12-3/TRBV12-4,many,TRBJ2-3,TGTGCCAGCAGCTTAGGAGGCGGCACAGATACGCAGTATTTT,CASSLGGGTDTQYF
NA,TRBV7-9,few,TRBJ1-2,TGTGCCAGCAGCTTCGAAGGGGATGGCTACACCTTC,CASSFEGDGYTF
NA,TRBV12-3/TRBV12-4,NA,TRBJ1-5,TGTGCCAGCAGTTTCGATAGCAATCAGCCCCAGCATTTT,CASSFDSNQPQHF
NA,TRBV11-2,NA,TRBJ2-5,TGTGCCAGCAGCTTAGGTATCGGCTCACAAGAGACCCAGTACTTC,CASSLGIGSQETQYF
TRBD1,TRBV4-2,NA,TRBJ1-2,TGTGCCAGCAGCCAAGGGACAGGGGGGGGGGACTATGGCTACACCTTC,CASSQGTGGGDYGYTF
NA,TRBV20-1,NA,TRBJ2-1,TGCAGTGCTAGCCTCGGAGATGGTGGCTACAATGAGCAGTTCTTC,CSASLGDGGYNEQFF
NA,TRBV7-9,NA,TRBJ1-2,TGTGCCAGCATCCTACCTTTACAGGGCAGGAGCGGGTATGGCTACACCTTC,CASILPLQGRSGYGYTF